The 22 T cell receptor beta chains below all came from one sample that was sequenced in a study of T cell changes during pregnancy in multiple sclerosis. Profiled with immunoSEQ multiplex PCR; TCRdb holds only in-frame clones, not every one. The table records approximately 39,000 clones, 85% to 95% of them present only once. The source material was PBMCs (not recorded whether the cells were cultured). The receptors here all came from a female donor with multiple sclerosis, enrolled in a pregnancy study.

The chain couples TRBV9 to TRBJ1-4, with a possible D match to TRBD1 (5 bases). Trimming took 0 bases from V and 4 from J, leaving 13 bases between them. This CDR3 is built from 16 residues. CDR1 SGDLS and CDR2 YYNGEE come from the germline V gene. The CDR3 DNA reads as TGTGCCAGCAGCGTAGAACCCCGGGGGGTTAATGAAAAACTGTTTTTT. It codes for CASSVEPRGVNEKLFF.

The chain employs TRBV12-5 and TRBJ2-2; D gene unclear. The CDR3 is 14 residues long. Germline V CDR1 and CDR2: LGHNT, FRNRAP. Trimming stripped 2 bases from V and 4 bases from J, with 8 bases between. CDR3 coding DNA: TGTGCTAGTGGTTTGCTCATGATCACCGGGGAGCTGTTTTTT. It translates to CASGLLMITGELFF.

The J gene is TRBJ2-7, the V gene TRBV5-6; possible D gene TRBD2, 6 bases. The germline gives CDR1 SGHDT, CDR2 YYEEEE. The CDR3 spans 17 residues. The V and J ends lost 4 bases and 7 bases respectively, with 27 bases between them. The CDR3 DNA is TGTGCCAGCAGCCCGATGGGGGACGCGGGAACGGTAAGGGAGCAGTACTTC. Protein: CASSPMGDAGTVREQYF.

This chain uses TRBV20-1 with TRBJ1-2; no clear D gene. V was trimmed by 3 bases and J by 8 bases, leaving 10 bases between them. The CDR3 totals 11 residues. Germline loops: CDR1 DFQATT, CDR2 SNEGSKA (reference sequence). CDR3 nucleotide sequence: TGCAGTGCTAGCTTAGGAAGAGGCTACACCTTC. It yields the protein CSASLGRGYTF.

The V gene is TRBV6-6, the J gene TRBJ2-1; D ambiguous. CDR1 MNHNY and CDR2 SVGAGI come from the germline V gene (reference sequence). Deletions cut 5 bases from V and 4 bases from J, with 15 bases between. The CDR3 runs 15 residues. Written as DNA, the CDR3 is TGTGCCAGCAGTCCTCCCCGACACGATTACAATGAGCAGTTCTTC. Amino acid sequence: CASSPPRHDYNEQFF.

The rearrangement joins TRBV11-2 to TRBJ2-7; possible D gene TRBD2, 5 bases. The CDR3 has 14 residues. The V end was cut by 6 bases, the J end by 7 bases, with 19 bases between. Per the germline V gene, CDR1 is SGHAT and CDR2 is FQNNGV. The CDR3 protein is CASRETEPTGEQYF. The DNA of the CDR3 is TGTGCCAGCAGGGAAACGGAACCGACGGGAGAGCAGTACTTC.

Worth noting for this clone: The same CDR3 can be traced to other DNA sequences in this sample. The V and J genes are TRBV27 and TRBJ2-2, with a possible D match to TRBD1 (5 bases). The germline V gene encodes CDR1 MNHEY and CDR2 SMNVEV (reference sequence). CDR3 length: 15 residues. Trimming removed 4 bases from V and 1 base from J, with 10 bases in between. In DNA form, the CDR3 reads TGTGCCAGCAGTTGGGATGACAGGAACACCGGGGAGCTGTTTTTT. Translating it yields CASSWDDRNTGELFF.

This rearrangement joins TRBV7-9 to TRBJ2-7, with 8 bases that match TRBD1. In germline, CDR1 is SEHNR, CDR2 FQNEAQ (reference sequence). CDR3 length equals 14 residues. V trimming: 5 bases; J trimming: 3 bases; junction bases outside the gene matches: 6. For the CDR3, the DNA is TGTGCCAGCAGCAAGACAGGGGCTAACTACGAGCAGTACTTC. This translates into CASSKTGANYEQYF.

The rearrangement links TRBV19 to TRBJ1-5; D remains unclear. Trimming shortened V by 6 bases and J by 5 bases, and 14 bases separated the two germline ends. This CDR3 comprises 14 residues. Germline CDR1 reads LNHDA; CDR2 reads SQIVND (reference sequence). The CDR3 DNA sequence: TGTGCCAGTAGCCTGGCGGGGATGGATCAGCCCCAGCATTTT. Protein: CASSLAGMDQPQHF.

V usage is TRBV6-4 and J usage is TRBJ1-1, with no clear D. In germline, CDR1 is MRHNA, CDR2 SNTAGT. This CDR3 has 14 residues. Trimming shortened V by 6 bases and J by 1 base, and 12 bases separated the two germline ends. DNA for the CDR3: TGTGCCAGCAGCCCCAATACGGGGAACACTGAAGCTTTCTTT. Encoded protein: CASSPNTGNTEAFF.

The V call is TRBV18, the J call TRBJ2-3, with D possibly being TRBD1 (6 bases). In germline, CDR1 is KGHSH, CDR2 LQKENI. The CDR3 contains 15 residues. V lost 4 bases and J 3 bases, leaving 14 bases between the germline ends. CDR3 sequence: CASSLIQGETDTQYF. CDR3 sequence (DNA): TGTGCCAGCTCACTAATACAGGGTGAGACAGATACGCAGTATTTT.

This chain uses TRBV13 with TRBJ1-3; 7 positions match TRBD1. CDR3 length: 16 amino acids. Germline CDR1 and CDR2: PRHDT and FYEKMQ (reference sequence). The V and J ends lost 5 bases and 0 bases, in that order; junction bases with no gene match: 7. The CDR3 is CASSTRTGVSGNTIYF. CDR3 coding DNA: TGTGCCAGCAGCACTCGGACAGGCGTCTCTGGAAACACCATATATTTT.

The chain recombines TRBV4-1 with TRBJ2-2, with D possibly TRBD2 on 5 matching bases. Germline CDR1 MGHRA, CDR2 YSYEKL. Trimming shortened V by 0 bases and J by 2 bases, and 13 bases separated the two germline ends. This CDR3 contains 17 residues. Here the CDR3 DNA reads TGCGCCAGCAGCCAAGAGAGGGCTAGTGCTAACACCGGGGAGCTGTTTTTT. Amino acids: CASSQERASANTGELFF.

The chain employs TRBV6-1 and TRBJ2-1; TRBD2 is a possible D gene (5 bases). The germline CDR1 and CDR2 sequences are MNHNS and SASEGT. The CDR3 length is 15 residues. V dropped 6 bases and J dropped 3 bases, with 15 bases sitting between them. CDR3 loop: CASSLGLAHYNEQFF. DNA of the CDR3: TGTGCCAGCAGCCTTGGGTTAGCGCACTACAATGAGCAGTTCTTC.

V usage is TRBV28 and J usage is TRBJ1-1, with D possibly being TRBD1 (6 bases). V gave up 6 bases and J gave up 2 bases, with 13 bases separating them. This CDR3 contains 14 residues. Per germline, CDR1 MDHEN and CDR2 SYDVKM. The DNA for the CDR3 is TGTGCCAGCAGAGCCCAGGGGCGAAACACTGAAGCTTTCTTT. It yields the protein CASRAQGRNTEAFF.

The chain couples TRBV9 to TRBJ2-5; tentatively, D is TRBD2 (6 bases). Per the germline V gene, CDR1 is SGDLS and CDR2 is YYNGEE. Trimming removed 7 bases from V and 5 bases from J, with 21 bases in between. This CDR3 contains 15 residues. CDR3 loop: CASDNGGSPWETQYF. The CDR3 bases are TGTGCCAGCGATAATGGGGGGTCGCCGTGGGAGACCCAGTACTTC.

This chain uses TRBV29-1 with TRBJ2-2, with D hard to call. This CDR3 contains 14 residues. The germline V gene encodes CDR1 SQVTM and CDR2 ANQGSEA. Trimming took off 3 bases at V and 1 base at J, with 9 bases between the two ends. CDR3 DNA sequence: TGCAGCGTTGAGGATCACCAGAACACCGGGGAGCTGTTTTTT. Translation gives CSVEDHQNTGELFF.

Here the CDR3 reads CASSLGTFSYEQYF. The CDR3 DNA reads as TGTGCCAGCAGCTTGGGGACATTCTCCTACGAGCAGTACTTC. The rearrangement links TRBV5-6 to TRBJ2-7, with a possible D match to TRBD1 (5 bases). The CDR3 has 14 residues. V gave up 0 bases and J gave up 0 bases, with 7 bases separating them. CDR1 and CDR2 (germline): SGHDT, YYEEEE. The full variable domain, completed using reference TRBV5-6 and TRBJ2-7, is DAGVTQSPTHLIKTRGQQVTLRCSPKSGHDTVSWYQQALGQGPQFIFQYYEEEERQRGNFPDRFSGHQFPNYSSELNVNALLLGDSALYLCASSLGTFSYEQYFGPGTRLTVT.

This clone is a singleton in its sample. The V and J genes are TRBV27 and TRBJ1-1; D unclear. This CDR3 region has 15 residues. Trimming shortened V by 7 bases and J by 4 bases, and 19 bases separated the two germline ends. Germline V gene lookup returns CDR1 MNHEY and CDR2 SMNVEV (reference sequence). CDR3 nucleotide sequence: TGTGCCAGCAAAGCCCGCCGTGAGCTGAGCACTGAAGCTTTCTTT. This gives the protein CASKARRELSTEAFF.

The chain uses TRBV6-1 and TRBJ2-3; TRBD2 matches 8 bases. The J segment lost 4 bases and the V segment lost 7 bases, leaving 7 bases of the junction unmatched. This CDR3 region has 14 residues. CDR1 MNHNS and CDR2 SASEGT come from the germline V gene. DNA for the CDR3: TGTGCCAGCACACGGGAGGGCCCCGCAGATACGCAGTATTTT. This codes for CASTREGPADTQYF.

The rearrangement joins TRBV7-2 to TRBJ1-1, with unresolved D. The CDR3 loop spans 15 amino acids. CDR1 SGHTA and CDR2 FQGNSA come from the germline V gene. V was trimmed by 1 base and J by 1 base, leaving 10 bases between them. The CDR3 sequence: CASSLDSQRNTEAFF. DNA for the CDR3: TGTGCCAGCAGCTTAGACAGTCAAAGGAACACTGAAGCTTTCTTT. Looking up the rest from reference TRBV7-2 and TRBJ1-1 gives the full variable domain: GAGVSQSPSNKVTEKGKDVELRCDPISGHTALYWYRQSLGQGLEFLIYFQGNSAPDKSGLPSDRFSAERTGGSVSTLTIQRTQQEDSAVYLCASSLDSQRNTEAFFGQGTRLTVV.

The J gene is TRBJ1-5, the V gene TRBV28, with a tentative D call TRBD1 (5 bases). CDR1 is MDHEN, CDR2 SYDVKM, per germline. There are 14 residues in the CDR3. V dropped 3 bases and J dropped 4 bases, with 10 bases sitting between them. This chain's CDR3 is CASSLGGGNQPQHF. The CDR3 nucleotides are TGTGCCAGCAGTTTGGGGGGAGGGAATCAGCCCCAGCATTTT.